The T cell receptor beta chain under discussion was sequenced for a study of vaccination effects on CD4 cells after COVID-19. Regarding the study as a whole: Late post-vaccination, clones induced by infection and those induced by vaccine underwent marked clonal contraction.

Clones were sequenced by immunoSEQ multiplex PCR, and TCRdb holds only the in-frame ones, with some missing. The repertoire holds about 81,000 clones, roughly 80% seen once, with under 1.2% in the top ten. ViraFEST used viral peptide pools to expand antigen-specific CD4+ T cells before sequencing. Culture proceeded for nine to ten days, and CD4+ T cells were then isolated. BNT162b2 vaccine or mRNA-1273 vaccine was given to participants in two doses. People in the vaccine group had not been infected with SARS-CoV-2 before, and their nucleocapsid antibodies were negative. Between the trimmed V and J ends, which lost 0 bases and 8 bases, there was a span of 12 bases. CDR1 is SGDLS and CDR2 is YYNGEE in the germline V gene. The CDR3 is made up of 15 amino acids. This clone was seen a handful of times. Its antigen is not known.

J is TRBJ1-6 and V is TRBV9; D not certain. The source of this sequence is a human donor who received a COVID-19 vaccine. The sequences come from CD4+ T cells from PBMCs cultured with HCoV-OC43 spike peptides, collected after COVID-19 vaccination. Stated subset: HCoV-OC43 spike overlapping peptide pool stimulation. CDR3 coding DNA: TGTGCCAGCAGCGTAGTTAGTAGAGTTTATTCACCCCTCCACTTT. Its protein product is CASSVVSRVYSPLHF.